A single sample gave rise to the 26 T cell receptor beta chains below, sequenced in a study of T cells after yellow fever vaccination. TCRdb ran MiXCR on the 5' RACE reads and lists one entry per CDR3 protein. Here the sample spans approximately 85,000 distinct CDR3 sequences, about 14% being singletons. The specimen was CD8+ T cells not binding an NS4B(214-222) dextramer, sorted from PBMCs, collected more than 20 days after the first yellow fever vaccination. The receptors here all came from a young man who received the YFV17D yellow fever vaccine.

V gene TRBV6-1 combines with J gene TRBJ2-2; D call uncertain. The germline V and J ends were trimmed by 5 bases and 6 bases, with 16 bases remaining between them. Germline CDR1 MNHNS, CDR2 SASEGT. The CDR3 loop spans 15 amino acids. The CDR3 DNA reads TGTGCCAGCAGTCAACCCCCAGGCCTAGCCGGGGAGCTGTTTTTT. Translating it yields CASSQPPGLAGELFF.

Only a few counts were recorded for this clonotype. The rearrangement links TRBV10-3 to TRBJ1-5; D may be TRBD1 (5 bases). The CDR3 has 14 residues. V was pared by 2 bases and J by 2 bases, with 7 bases between. Germline CDR1 and CDR2: ENHRY and SYGVKD. The CDR3 sequence is CAISEGAGNQPQHF. CDR3 bases: TGTGCCATCAGTGAGGGGGCCGGCAATCAGCCCCAGCATTTT.

The rearrangement links TRBV11-2 to TRBJ2-4; D is uncertain. The CDR3 spans 12 residues. In germline, CDR1 is SGHAT, CDR2 FQNNGV. V lost 0 bases and J 7 bases, leaving 4 bases between the germline ends. DNA for the CDR3: TGTGCCAGCAGCTTAGATAGGAACATTCAGTACTTC. Protein product: CASSLDRNIQYF.

This clonotype was found a few times. V and J are TRBV20-1 and TRBJ2-5, with TRBD2 identical over 10 bases. Germline V gene lookup returns CDR1 DFQATT and CDR2 SNEGSKA (reference sequence). The CDR3 has 17 amino acids. J was trimmed by 7 bases and V by 1 base; bases with no gene match: 15. As DNA, the CDR3 is TGCAGTGCTAGAGTGGGGCTAGCGGGGGACCCAGGATGGACCCAGTACTTC. It codes for CSARVGLAGDPGWTQYF.

V gene TRBV9 combines with J gene TRBJ2-3, with 9 bases fitting TRBD2. Germline-derived CDR1 and CDR2 are SGDLS and YYNGEE. V was clipped by 0 bases and J by 3 bases; unmatched bases: 5. The CDR3 contains 16 residues. The CDR3 loop is CASSVARGGATDTQYF. The CDR3 coding sequence is TGTGCCAGCAGCGTAGCTCGCGGGGGGGCGACAGATACGCAGTATTTT.

This clonotype was counted a few times. The chain links TRBV7-8 to TRBJ2-2; no firm D call. CDR3 length: 12 residues. The V gene lost 4 bases and the J gene lost 6 bases, with 6 bases spanning the gap. Germline assignment: CDR1 SGHVS and CDR2 FQNEAQ. CDR3 nucleotides: TGTGCCAGCAGCTCCCTAGCCGGGGAGCTGTTTTTT. Translation gives CASSSLAGELFF.

This clonotype has a handful of counts. This chain joins TRBV4-2 and TRBJ1-6, with 7 bases fitting TRBD1. The germline CDR1 and CDR2 sequences are LGHNA and YNFKEQ. Trimming at V came to 0 bases and at J to 10 bases, leaving 12 bases not matched to a gene. There are 17 residues in the CDR3. DNA of the CDR3: TGTGCCAGCAGCCAAGACCCCCTGACAGGGCCCACCTCACCCCTCCACTTT. Translating gives CASSQDPLTGPTSPLHF.

The genes are TRBV27 and TRBJ2-6, with D unresolved. This CDR3 comprises 16 residues. Per the germline V gene, CDR1 is MNHEY and CDR2 is SMNVEV (reference sequence). The V end lost 2 bases, the J end lost 2 bases, and 10 bases lay between the germline ends. The CDR3 nucleotides read TGTGCCAGCAGTTTAATTAGGGCAGCTGGGGCCAACGTCCTGACTTTC. Translating gives CASSLIRAAGANVLTF.

This clonotype was picked up a small number of times. V is TRBV4-1 and J is TRBJ2-1, with 13 bases aligning to TRBD2. There are 19 residues in the CDR3. V was clipped by 3 bases and J by 0 bases; unmatched bases: 8. Germline CDR1 reads MGHRA; CDR2 reads YSYEKL. The CDR3 nucleotides read TGCGCCAGCAGCCACGGACTAGCGGGGGCCGGGGCCTCCTACAATGAGCAGTTCTTC. It translates to CASSHGLAGAGASYNEQFF.

This chain connects TRBV20-1 to TRBJ1-6; D uncertain. The germline CDR1 and CDR2 sequences are DFQATT and SNEGSKA (reference sequence). The V gene lost 3 bases and the J gene lost 4 bases, with 13 bases spanning the gap. The CDR3 contains 15 residues. CDR3 DNA: TGCAGTGCTAGTCAGAGGGAAAGATATAATTCACCCCTCCACTTT. The encoded protein is CSASQRERYNSPLHF.

The chain is built from TRBV4-2 and TRBJ1-1, with D tentatively TRBD1 (6 bases). The CDR3 spans 14 residues. V dropped 6 bases and J dropped 5 bases, with 16 bases sitting between them. CDR1 is LGHNA and CDR2 is YNFKEQ in the germline V gene. The CDR3 coding sequence is TGTGCCAGCAGGAGGTCGGACAGAAATACTGAAGCTTTCTTT. Translated: CASRRSDRNTEAFF.

The chain uses TRBV6-5 and TRBJ1-4, with TRBD1 matching over 7 bases. CDR1 and CDR2 (germline): MNHEY, SVGAGI. CDR3 size: 16 residues. The trim removed 0 bases at V and 10 bases at J, leaving 11 bases unmatched. The CDR3 DNA follows: TGTGCCAGCAGTTACTCGCCGGGGACAGAAACTAGAAAACTGTTTTTT. Protein: CASSYSPGTETRKLFF.

This clonotype was counted only a few times. The genes are TRBV11-2 and TRBJ2-7, with D possibly matching TRBD1 (5 bases). The V gene lost 5 bases and the J gene lost 3 bases, with 14 bases spanning the gap. CDR1 and CDR2 from the germline V gene are SGHAT and FQNNGV. This CDR3 has 14 amino acids. In DNA form, the CDR3 reads TGTGCCAGCAGCCTGGGGCCCAAACGCTACGAGCAGTACTTC. Its protein is CASSLGPKRYEQYF.

The table lists this clonotype with many counts. The V call is TRBV5-1, the J call TRBJ2-5, with 10 bases matching TRBD2. V was pared by 5 bases and J by 2 bases, with 9 bases of the junction left unmatched. Germline V lookup: CDR1 SGHRS, CDR2 YFSETQ. CDR3 length: 16 amino acids. CDR3 sequence reads: CASRLAELAGQETQYF. The CDR3 bases are TGCGCCAGCAGGCTTGCGGAACTAGCGGGACAAGAGACCCAGTACTTC.

In this sample, this clonotype turned up a few times. The chain carries TRBV27 and TRBJ2-1; 8 nucleotides line up with TRBD1. CDR1 and CDR2 from the germline V gene are MNHEY and SMNVEV (reference sequence). After removal of 3 bases from V and 6 bases from J, the junction contained 4 bases not matched to a gene. The CDR3 sequence is 14 residues long. The CDR3 loop is CASSFTGGSNEQFF. CDR3 in DNA: TGTGCCAGCAGTTTCACAGGGGGGTCCAATGAGCAGTTCTTC.

This clonotype was seen a handful of times. This chain links TRBV6-1 with TRBJ2-3; 10 positions agree with TRBD2. This CDR3 has 17 residues. Trimming removed 6 bases from V and 2 bases from J; junction bases left unmatched: 11. The germline V gene encodes CDR1 MNHNS and CDR2 SASEGT. The CDR3 DNA reads as TGTGCCAGCAGCCAGGTGGTAGCGGGGGGACCCACAGATACGCAGTATTTT. Protein sequence: CASSQVVAGGPTDTQYF.

This clonotype was counted between two and nine times. The J gene is TRBJ1-1, the V gene TRBV4-1; 7 nucleotides match TRBD1. Germline assignment: CDR1 MGHRA and CDR2 YSYEKL. This CDR3 has 16 residues. The V segment lost 5 bases and the J segment 5 bases; nucleotides outside the gene matches: 14. The CDR3 protein is CASSRTPDRVGTEAFF. The CDR3, as DNA: TGCGCCAGCAGCAGAACGCCCGACAGGGTTGGAACTGAAGCTTTCTTT.

The chain carries TRBV2 and TRBJ2-7, with 10 nucleotides matching TRBD1. With V trimmed by 1 base and J by 3 bases, 6 bases remained unmatched. CDR1 and CDR2 from the germline V gene are SNHLY and FYNNEI. CDR3 length equals 16 residues. The CDR3 protein is CASSEGPGQGVYEQYV. CDR3 nucleotide sequence: TGTGCCAGCAGTGAAGGACCCGGACAGGGGGTCTACGAGCAGTACGTC.

This clonotype was picked up a small number of times. The chain joins TRBV12-3 or TRBV12-4 to TRBJ2-7; the D is unclear. The CDR3 contains 13 residues. V dropped 4 bases and J dropped 1 base, with 8 bases sitting between them. The CDR3 spells CASSSLLSYEQYF. The DNA for the CDR3 is TGTGCCAGCAGTTCCCTCCTTTCCTACGAGCAGTACTTC.

CDR3 region: CASSPWDRDSEQFF. The CDR3 bases are TGTGCCAGCAGCCCATGGGACAGGGATTCCGAGCAGTTCTTC. The V gene is TRBV7-2, the J gene TRBJ2-1; 9 bases are a match to TRBD1. Trimming cost V 5 bases and J 10 bases; bases outside gene matches: 9. Germline CDR1 and CDR2: SGHTA and FQGNSA. CDR3 size: 14 residues.

This clonotype was picked up a small number of times. The V gene is TRBV20-1, the J gene TRBJ2-7, with D tentatively TRBD1 or TRBD2 (5 bases each). V lost 0 bases to trimming and J lost 3 bases, with 18 bases between them. There are 16 residues in the CDR3. Germline CDR1 is DFQATT and CDR2 is SNEGSKA (reference sequence). The CDR3 reads CSARDRSAGTGYEQYV. Written as DNA, the CDR3 is TGCAGTGCTAGAGACCGAAGTGCCGGGACGGGCTACGAGCAGTACGTC.

The CDR3: CAIAPRDRAYEQYF. In DNA, the CDR3 is TGTGCCATCGCGCCCCGGGACAGGGCCTACGAGCAGTACTTC. The chain links TRBV10-3 to TRBJ2-7, with 9 bases identical to TRBD1. The CDR3 consists of 14 residues. In germline, CDR1 is ENHRY, CDR2 SYGVKD. Trimming at V came to 8 bases and at J to 2 bases, leaving 7 bases not matched to a gene.

The rearrangement uses TRBV15 and TRBJ1-5; D unresolved. This CDR3 comprises 15 residues. V was cut by 0 bases and J by 1 base, with 7 bases left in between. In germline, CDR1 is LNHNV, CDR2 YYDKDF (reference sequence). Here the CDR3 DNA reads TGTGCCACCAGCAGAGAACCCGGGAGCAATCAGCCCCAGCATTTT. It translates to CATSREPGSNQPQHF.

V gene TRBV11-2 combines with J gene TRBJ2-1; 8 bases are a match to TRBD1. The CDR3 covers 14 residues. From germline, CDR1 is SGHAT and CDR2 FQNNGV. Unmatched junction bases numbered 7, after V lost 4 bases and J lost 8 bases. The CDR3 nucleotides read TGTGCCAGCAGCTCCACAGGGGGGTCAGATGAGCAGTTCTTC. Translation gives CASSSTGGSDEQFF.

This sequence joins TRBV7-8 and TRBJ1-4, with D perhaps matching TRBD1 (6 bases). Looked up from germline, CDR1 is SGHVS and CDR2 is FQNEAQ. Trimming took off 5 bases at V and 0 bases at J, with 10 bases between the two ends. This CDR3 contains 15 residues. The CDR3 bases are TGTGCCAGCAGCCCAAAGGGGGCAACTAATGAAAAACTGTTTTTT. It encodes CASSPKGATNEKLFF.

This chain uses TRBV15 with TRBJ2-7, with TRBD1 identical over 10 bases. Germline CDR1 is LNHNV and CDR2 is YYDKDF (reference sequence). The ends lost 5 bases at V and 2 bases at J; junction bases unmatched: 3. CDR3 length: 14 residues. Here the CDR3 DNA reads TGTGCCACCAGCCCGGGACAGGGGACCTACGAGCAGTACTTC. Encoded protein: CATSPGQGTYEQYF.